This TCR beta chain was obtained from a study of blood T cell repertoires in COVID-19. Germline trimming cut 8 bases from V and 4 bases from J; bases unmatched to any gene: 15. The CDR3 contains 16 residues. CDR1 and CDR2 from the germline V gene are SGHTA and FQGNSA. Original processing notes: Amplified reference gene primers provided the basis for estimating nucleated cell counts. Profiling relied on immunoSEQ multiplex PCR, and the TCRdb table lists in-frame clones only, not all of them. V and J calls plus clone size are reproduced from that table; the DNA served to infer D and trimming. The profile covers fewer than 150,000 clones, with approximately 87% appearing a single time and approximately 8% taken by the ten largest.

The receptor's source is a man between 70 and 80 years old who had recovered from COVID-19. The rearrangement uses TRBV7-2 and TRBJ2-3; TRBD2 matches at 7 bases. The sample comprised peripheral blood. The CDR3 loop reads CASYRTGGHVADTQYF. As DNA, the CDR3 is TGTGCCAGCTACCGAACGGGAGGTCATGTTGCAGATACGCAGTATTTT.